Listed below are T cell receptor beta chains from one sample, sequenced in a study of cytotoxic CD8 clonotypes in ibrutinib-treated CLL. Sequencing was performed with immunoSEQ multiplex PCR; in TCRdb, only in-frame clones are kept and a portion is missing. The sample has fewer than 25,000 clones, around 80% seen once; the top ten hold around 7.9%. The material sequenced was PBMCs, taken before ibrutinib treatment. These receptors were taken from a human donor with chronic lymphocytic leukemia. CDR3s include the opening cysteine and the closing phenylalanine or tryptophan. Each record gives: V gene, CDR3 length, clone size, D gene, J gene, CDR3 protein, CDR3 DNA. D genes are given only for firm matches. For some rows the clone size is stated as once, few or many, or as a class when expanded; others skip it.

V gene: TRBV2
CDR3 length: 13
clone size: few
D gene: NA
J gene: TRBJ2-7
CDR3 protein: CASSWQGPYEQYF
CDR3 DNA: TGTGCCAGCAGTTGGCAGGGGCCCTACGAGCAGTACTTC

V gene: TRBV11-1
CDR3 length: 18
clone size: NA
D gene: TRBD1
J gene: TRBJ1-1
CDR3 protein: CASSLRMTNRGKNTEAFF
CDR3 DNA: TGTGCCAGCAGCTTACGAATGACGAACAGGGGGAAGAACACTGAAGCTTTCTTT

V gene: TRBV29-1
CDR3 length: 13
clone size: NA
D gene: NA
J gene: TRBJ1-2
CDR3 protein: CSVEDWQNYGYTF
CDR3 DNA: TGCAGCGTTGAAGATTGGCAGAACTATGGCTACACCTTC

V gene: TRBV6-5
CDR3 length: 13
clone size: NA
D gene: NA
J gene: TRBJ1-1
CDR3 protein: CASSYGPVTEAFF
CDR3 DNA: TGTGCCAGCAGTTACGGTCCGGTGACTGAAGCTTTCTTT

V gene: TRBV6-6
CDR3 length: 12
clone size: NA
D gene: NA
J gene: TRBJ2-1
CDR3 protein: CASSYLVDEQFF
CDR3 DNA: TGTGCCAGCAGTTACTTGGTGGATGAGCAGTTCTTC

V gene: TRBV10-3
CDR3 length: 12
clone size: NA
D gene: NA
J gene: TRBJ1-1
CDR3 protein: CAISPVGGEGFF
CDR3 DNA: TGTGCCATCAGCCCCGTGGGGGGGGAGGGTTTCTTT

V gene: TRBV28
CDR3 length: 15
clone size: NA
D gene: TRBD1
J gene: TRBJ1-2
CDR3 protein: CASGLTGGINYGYTF
CDR3 DNA: TGTGCCAGCGGCCTGACAGGGGGCATCAACTATGGCTACACCTTC

V gene: TRBV19
CDR3 length: 14
clone size: NA
D gene: NA
J gene: TRBJ1-5
CDR3 protein: CAGRGRGDNQPQHF
CDR3 DNA: TGTGCCGGCCGAGGCAGGGGAGACAATCAGCCCCAGCATTTT

V gene: TRBV5-1
CDR3 length: 12
clone size: few
D gene: NA
J gene: TRBJ1-2
CDR3 protein: CASSLDNYGYTF
CDR3 DNA: TGCGCCAGCAGCTTGGATAACTATGGCTACACCTTC

V gene: TRBV7-6
CDR3 length: 14
clone size: NA
D gene: NA
J gene: TRBJ1-4
CDR3 protein: CASSPVRTNEKLFF
CDR3 DNA: TGTGCCAGCAGCCCGGTCAGGACTAATGAAAAACTGTTTTTT

V gene: TRBV28
CDR3 length: 14
clone size: NA
D gene: TRBD1
J gene: TRBJ1-2
CDR3 protein: CASCLTGQWNGYTF
CDR3 DNA: TGTGCCAGCTGCCTGACAGGGCAGTGGAACGGCTACACCTTC

V gene: TRBV28
CDR3 length: 20
clone size: NA
D gene: TRBD2
J gene: TRBJ2-7
CDR3 protein: CASSLPPPRLAGGPGDEQYF
CDR3 DNA: TGTGCCAGCAGTTTACCCCCTCCGCGACTAGCGGGAGGGCCGGGCGACGAGCAGTACTTC

V gene: TRBV11-2
CDR3 length: 15
clone size: NA
D gene: TRBD2
J gene: TRBJ2-1
CDR3 protein: CASSLSPLAGNEQFF
CDR3 DNA: TGTGCCAGCAGTTTATCCCCACTAGCGGGCAATGAGCAGTTCTTC

V gene: TRBV7-3
CDR3 length: 14
clone size: NA
D gene: NA
J gene: TRBJ2-5
CDR3 protein: CASSLGGIQETQYF
CDR3 DNA: TGTGCCAGCAGCTTAGGAGGTATCCAAGAGACCCAGTACTTC

V gene: TRBV7-6
CDR3 length: 13
clone size: NA
D gene: TRBD1
J gene: TRBJ2-7
CDR3 protein: CASSRGTVGEQYF
CDR3 DNA: TGTGCCAGCAGCCGTGGGACAGTAGGCGAGCAGTACTTC

V gene: TRBV19
CDR3 length: 15
clone size: NA
D gene: NA
J gene: TRBJ2-2
CDR3 protein: CATSPGTLNTGELFF
CDR3 DNA: TGTGCCACGTCACCCGGGACATTGAACACCGGGGAGCTGTTTTTT

V gene: TRBV5-8
CDR3 length: 15
clone size: NA
D gene: NA
J gene: TRBJ2-7
CDR3 protein: CASSFPAGSTYEQYF
CDR3 DNA: TGTGCCAGCAGCTTCCCCGCGGGGAGTACCTACGAGCAGTACTTC

V gene: TRBV18
CDR3 length: 15
clone size: NA
D gene: TRBD1
J gene: TRBJ1-2
CDR3 protein: CASSARSAGGYGYTF
CDR3 DNA: TGTGCCAGCTCAGCCAGGTCGGCAGGGGGCTATGGCTACACCTTC

V gene: TRBV5-8
CDR3 length: 18
clone size: once
D gene: TRBD1
J gene: TRBJ2-7
CDR3 protein: CASSLGVGQGVKGYEQYF
CDR3 DNA: TGTGCCAGCAGCTTGGGAGTGGGACAGGGGGTTAAGGGCTACGAGCAGTACTTC

V gene: TRBV6-1
CDR3 length: 15
clone size: NA
D gene: TRBD2
J gene: TRBJ2-1
CDR3 protein: CATRAGGLRDNEQFF
CDR3 DNA: TGTGCCACAAGGGCGGGGGGCCTCAGGGACAATGAGCAGTTCTTC

V gene: TRBV29-1
CDR3 length: 14
clone size: NA
D gene: TRBD1
J gene: TRBJ2-2
CDR3 protein: CSAGGTGITGELFF
CDR3 DNA: TGCAGCGCTGGGGGGACAGGGATCACCGGGGAGCTGTTTTTT

V gene: TRBV5-1
CDR3 length: 13
clone size: NA
D gene: NA
J gene: TRBJ2-3
CDR3 protein: CASSWTNTDTQYF
CDR3 DNA: TGCGCCAGCAGCTGGACTAACACAGATACGCAGTATTTT

V gene: TRBV6-6
CDR3 length: 15
clone size: NA
D gene: NA
J gene: TRBJ2-1
CDR3 protein: CASSYRGDRGNEQFF
CDR3 DNA: TGTGCCAGCAGTTACAGGGGGGACCGCGGCAATGAGCAGTTCTTC